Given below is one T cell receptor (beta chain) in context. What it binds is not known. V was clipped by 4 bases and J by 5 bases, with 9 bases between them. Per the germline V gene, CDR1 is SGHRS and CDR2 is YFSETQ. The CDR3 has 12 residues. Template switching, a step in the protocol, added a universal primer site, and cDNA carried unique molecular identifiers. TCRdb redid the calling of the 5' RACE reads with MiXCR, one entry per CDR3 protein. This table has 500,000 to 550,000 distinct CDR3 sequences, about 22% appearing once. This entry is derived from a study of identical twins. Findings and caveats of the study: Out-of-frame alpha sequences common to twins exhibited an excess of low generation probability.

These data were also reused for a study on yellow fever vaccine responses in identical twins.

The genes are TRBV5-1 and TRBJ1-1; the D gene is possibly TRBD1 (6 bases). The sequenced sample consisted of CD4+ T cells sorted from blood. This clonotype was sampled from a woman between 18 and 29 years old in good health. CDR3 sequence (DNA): TGCGCCAGCAGCCGCGGACAGACTGAAGCTTTCTTT. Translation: CASSRGQTEAFF.